This TCR beta chain was observed in a study of radiotherapy plus CTLA-4 blockade in lung cancer. The repertoire was sequenced with immunoSEQ multiplex PCR; TCRdb's copy has only in-frame clones and lacks some. The top ten clones hold 5.5% to 7.5% of a sample with about 35,000 clones, approximately 85% of them seen once. The germline gives CDR1 SGHRS, CDR2 YFSETQ. V gave up 4 bases and J gave up 4 bases, with 17 bases separating them. The CDR3 is 15 residues long. This material consisted of peripheral blood, taken from a patient treated with radiotherapy plus ipilimumab. The chain joins TRBV5-1 to TRBJ1-2, with D possibly matching TRBD1 (5 bases). The TCR originated in a human donor with non-small cell lung cancer who had stable disease on radiotherapy plus ipilimumab. In nucleotides, the CDR3 is TGCGCCAGCAGCCAAAGACAGCCATCGGCCTATGGCTACACCTTC. This encodes CASSQRQPSAYGYTF.